These T cell receptor beta chains were read from a single sample in a study of OX40 agonist ivuxolimab in advanced cancers. Sequencing used immunoSEQ multiplex PCR; TCRdb keeps in-frame clones, though not all of them. Of fewer than 25,000 clones in the sample, approximately 85% were seen once. Sequenced here: CD4+ or CD8+ T cells sorted from blood, sampled in a trial of the OX40 agonist ivuxolimab. The receptors here all came from an adult with an advanced solid tumor such as melanoma, head and neck, liver or kidney cancer. Each CDR3 is given with its conserved first and last residue. D genes are given only for firm matches. A row's size may be missing; if present it is once, few, many or a size class.

clone_size d_call j_call v_call cdr3_nt cdr3_aa
NA NA TRBJ2-7 TRBV15 TGTGCCACCAGCAGAGATCAGGGCGGCAGGGCCATCTACGAGCAGTACTTC CATSRDQGGRAIYEQYF
NA NA TRBJ2-2 TRBV6-4 TGTGCCAGCACCCGGGACTTTGGGACCGGGGAGCTGTTTTTT CASTRDFGTGELFF
NA NA TRBJ1-6 TRBV7-2 TGTGCCAGCAGCTTAGAACATAATAATTCACCCCTCCACTTT CASSLEHNNSPLHF
NA TRBD1 TRBJ2-7 TRBV5-1 TGCGCCAGCGCCTTATGGGGACAGGGGAACGAGCAGTACTTC CASALWGQGNEQYF
once NA TRBJ1-5 TRBV4-3 TGCGCCAGCAGCCAAGATGGGGCCGATCAGCCCCAGCATTTT CASSQDGADQPQHF
NA NA TRBJ1-2 TRBV19 TGTGCCAGTACCCTGGAGGGAAGCTCCTTTGGCTACACCTTC CASTLEGSSFGYTF
NA NA TRBJ1-2 TRBV7-2 TGTGCCAGCAGCTCCGACAGATTTTACGGCTACACCTTC CASSSDRFYGYTF
NA NA TRBJ1-3 TRBV7-2 TGTGCCAGCAGCTCTTATGCCGGAAACACCATATATTTT CASSSYAGNTIYF
once TRBD1 TRBJ2-7 TRBV7-2 TGTGCCAGCAGCTTCGACAGGGGCCCTTACGAGCAGTACTTC CASSFDRGPYEQYF
NA NA TRBJ2-3 TRBV18 TGTGCCAGCTCACCCCGGGACGGAGACACAGATACGCAGTATTTT CASSPRDGDTDTQYF
NA NA TRBJ1-4 TRBV5-8 TGTGCCAGCAGCTCTGGGTCTTCAAATGAAAAACTGTTTTTT CASSSGSSNEKLFF
NA TRBD2 TRBJ2-7 TRBV19 TGTGCCAGTAGTATTACTAGCGATAACGAGCAGTACTTC CASSITSDNEQYF
NA NA TRBJ2-5 TRBV4-1 TGCGCCAGCAGCCAACAGGGGGGTCCCAAGACCCAGTACTTC CASSQQGGPKTQYF
few NA TRBJ2-7 TRBV7-9 TGTGCCAGCAGCGTAACCGGGGTGAACTACGAGCAGTACTTC CASSVTGVNYEQYF
NA NA TRBJ1-1 TRBV11-3 TGTGCCAGCAGCCCACCGGGGGGTCGGACTGAAGCTTTCTTT CASSPPGGRTEAFF
NA TRBD2 TRBJ2-5 TRBV5-6 TGTGCCAGCAGCTCGGCGGGAGGGAAAGAGACCCAGTACTTC CASSSAGGKETQYF
NA TRBD2 TRBJ2-2 TRBV23-1 TGCGCCAGCATCCCCCGGCCGGGACTAGCGGGAACTCCTGTGGCCGCCGGGGAGCTGTTTTTT CASIPRPGLAGTPVAAGELFF
few NA TRBJ1-1 TRBV29-1 TGCAGCGGGGGACACCCGAACACTGAAGCTTTCTTT CSGGHPNTEAFF
NA TRBD2 TRBJ2-1 TRBV4-1 TGCGCCAGCAGCCGTGGGACTAACCAGCCGGATGAGCAGTTCTTC CASSRGTNQPDEQFF
NA NA TRBJ2-7 TRBV2 TGTGCCAGCAGTGAATCGTTTGGACTCCCCGGGCACGAGCAGTACTTC CASSESFGLPGHEQYF
NA TRBD1 TRBJ2-7 TRBV27 TGTGCCAGCAGTTACTGGACAGGGTATCCCTTCGAGCAGTACTTC CASSYWTGYPFEQYF
NA NA TRBJ1-1 TRBV30 TGTGCCTGGAGTAGGTGGGCAACTGAAGCTTTCTTT CAWSRWATEAFF
NA NA TRBJ2-1 TRBV9 TGTGCCAGCAGCCCCACAGACAAGAATGAGCAGTTCTTC CASSPTDKNEQFF
NA NA TRBJ2-3 TRBV19 TGTGCCAGTAGGCGGTGGGAGGGGGGAGAGGATACGCAGTATTTT CASRRWEGGEDTQYF
NA TRBD1 TRBJ2-7 TRBV7-8 TGTGCCAGCAGCTTAGGCGGGACAGGGTCCATTTTTGTCTACGAGCAGTACTTC CASSLGGTGSIFVYEQYF
NA TRBD1 TRBJ2-1 TRBV30 TGTGCCTGGAGTAGAGACAGGGTTATTTTATACACTGAGCAGTTCTTC CAWSRDRVILYTEQFF
NA NA TRBJ2-4 TRBV4-2 TGTGCCAGCAGCCAAGATACGGCTGATAAACAGAAAAACATTCAGTACTTC CASSQDTADKQKNIQYF
NA TRBD2 TRBJ2-3 TRBV4-3 TGCGCCAGCAGCCAATCTTTGGGCATAAGCGGGGGGGCCGCAGATACGCAGTATTTT CASSQSLGISGGAADTQYF
NA NA TRBJ1-2 TRBV2 TGTGCCAGCAGTGAAGGGGTGTGGGGCTATGGCTACACCTTC CASSEGVWGYGYTF
NA TRBD2 TRBJ2-7 TRBV5-4 TGTGCCAGCAGTTCGCCCGGGACTAGTATCTACGAGCAGTACTTC CASSSPGTSIYEQYF
NA TRBD2 TRBJ2-4 TRBV6-6 TGTGCCAGCAGTCCTAAGACTAGCTTAGACATTCAGTACTTC CASSPKTSLDIQYF